A selection of T cell receptor beta chains follows, all from one sample in a study of T cell changes during pregnancy in multiple sclerosis. Assay used: immunoSEQ multiplex PCR; TCRdb lists only in-frame clones, some missing. In the table there are 18,000 or so clones, approximately 90% of which are singletons. The input for sequencing was CD8+ T cells from peripheral blood mononuclear cells, taken in the second trimester of pregnancy. Receptors originate from a female donor in good health, enrolled as a control in a pregnancy study. Each CDR3 is given with its conserved first and last residue. D genes are given only for firm matches. Expanded clones get a size class; other rows say once, few or many, or leave the size out.

D | J | length | size | V | CDR3 | DNA
TRBD2 | TRBJ2-1 | 15 | - | TRBV30 | CAWSLGLAGYNEQFF | TGTGCCTGGAGTTTAGGGCTAGCGGGGTACAATGAGCAGTTCTTC
TRBD2 | TRBJ2-1 | 16 | - | TRBV27 | CASSHIAGGYHNEQFF | TGTGCCAGCAGTCATATAGCGGGAGGGTACCACAATGAGCAGTTCTTC
- | TRBJ1-1 | 16 | - | TRBV5-1 | CASSPQPGHRNTEAFF | TGCGCCAGCAGCCCCCAACCGGGACACCGGAACACTGAAGCTTTCTTT
- | TRBJ1-1 | 13 | - | TRBV5-4 | CASSDWGGTEAFF | TGTGCCAGCAGCGACTGGGGGGGCACTGAAGCTTTCTTT
- | TRBJ1-1 | 12 | few | TRBV7-9 | CASNMGGTEAFF | TGTGCCAGCAATATGGGAGGGACTGAAGCTTTCTTT
- | TRBJ2-1 | 13 | - | TRBV5-6 | CASSLGEAGKKFF | TGTGCCAGCAGCTTGGGAGAGGCGGGGAAAAAGTTCTTC
- | TRBJ1-2 | 14 | once | TRBV9 | CASSVSVGNYGYTF | TGTGCCAGCAGCGTGAGCGTTGGTAACTATGGCTACACCTTC
TRBD1 | TRBJ1-1 | 15 | once | TRBV19 | CASRVAQGANTEAFF | TGTGCCAGTAGGGTCGCTCAGGGGGCGAACACTGAAGCTTTCTTT
- | TRBJ1-2 | 16 | - | TRBV6-5 | CASSYSPIYREYGYTF | TGTGCCAGCAGTTACTCTCCTATTTACAGGGAGTACGGCTACACCTTC
- | TRBJ2-6 | 16 | - | TRBV15 | CATSSQGPGGANVLTF | TGTGCCACCAGCAGCCAGGGGCCGGGAGGGGCCAACGTCCTGACTTTC
TRBD1 | TRBJ2-7 | 14 | - | TRBV5-4 | CASSPGQGPHEQYF | TGTGCCAGCAGCCCGGGACAGGGCCCCCACGAGCAGTACTTC
TRBD2 | TRBJ2-1 | 14 | - | TRBV9 | CASSDSGGRGEQFF | TGTGCCAGCAGCGATAGCGGGGGAAGGGGTGAGCAGTTCTTC
TRBD1 | TRBJ2-3 | 15 | - | TRBV28 | CASSKGQVVADTQYF | TGTGCCAGCAGTAAGGGACAGGTTGTGGCAGATACGCAGTATTTT